Listed here are 4 T cell receptor beta chains from one sample, sequenced in a study of graft-versus-host responses after intestinal transplantation. Profiled with immunoSEQ multiplex PCR; TCRdb holds only in-frame clones, not every one. The table records about 120,000 clones, 85% to 95% of them present only once. These TCRs are of unknown antigen specificity. The sample was unstimulated CD8+ T cells sorted from spleen or lymph node cells, taken before intestinal transplant. Every receptor here comes from a human donor who received an intestinal transplant.

The chain couples TRBV19 to TRBJ2-1; a possible D gene is TRBD1 (6 bases). The CDR3 length is 13 residues. Germline loops: CDR1 LNHDA, CDR2 SQIVND (reference sequence). The V end was cut by 6 bases, the J end by 7 bases, with 13 bases between. The CDR3 bases are TGTGCCAGTAGCCTAAACAGGGTAAATGAGCAGTTCTTC. Its translation: CASSLNRVNEQFF.

This chain links TRBV15 with TRBJ1-4; 7 nucleotides match TRBD1. Trimming removed 9 bases from V and 8 bases from J; junction bases left unmatched: 15. The CDR3 consists of 15 residues. In germline, CDR1 is LNHNV, CDR2 YYDKDF (reference sequence). CDR3 bases: TGTGCCACGGCCAGACGAACCCAGGGGGGGGAAAAACTGTTTTTT. Protein sequence: CATARRTQGGEKLFF.

The chain has TRBV27 and TRBJ2-1; 10 bases line up with TRBD2. The germline V gene encodes CDR1 MNHEY and CDR2 SMNVEV (reference sequence). This CDR3 contains 15 residues. The junction had 4 bases not matched to a gene; V was cut back by 4 bases and J by 4 bases. The CDR3 nucleotides read TGTGCCAGCAGTTGGGCTAGCGGGAGATACAATGAGCAGTTCTTC. Encoded protein: CASSWASGRYNEQFF.

This chain connects TRBV4-1 to TRBJ2-5; TRBD2 matches at 7 bases. The CDR3 is made up of 15 amino acids. Losses at the gene ends were 0 bases for V and 5 bases for J; bases not matched to a gene: 6. CDR1 is MGHRA and CDR2 is YSYEKL in the germline V gene. CDR3 amino acids: CASSQDRGLEETQYF. CDR3 coding DNA: TGCGCCAGCAGCCAAGATCGAGGACTAGAGGAGACCCAGTACTTC.